This TCR beta chain was sequenced in a study of T cells in women clearing cervical HPV infection. Findings and limits, study-wide: Richness plus V gene abundances separated cases from controls with AUC roughly 0.88.

Libraries were prepared by immunoSEQ multiplex PCR; TCRdb keeps only in-frame clonotypes and omits some of them. Its listing shows roughly 28,000 clones. Points on this clone: The target antigen is unknown. Coverage ceases 3 residues before the CDR3 finishes, and the germline J gene fills in the end.

Between the trimmed V and J ends, which lost 0 bases and 8 bases, there was a span of 10 bases. Germline V gene data show CDR1 as SGHTA and CDR2 as FQGNSA. The CDR3 length is 14 residues. The genes are TRBV7-2 and TRBJ2-2, with a tentative D call TRBD1 (5 bases). The source of this sequence is a woman aged 18 to 75 with a cervical HPV16 infection that either progressed to CIN3+ or cleared (not recorded which). The sample was blood buffy coat. Partial CDR3 DNA: TGTGCCAGCAGCTTAGCAGGGGCGATGGGGGAG. Amino acids: CASSLAGAMGE. The full CDR3 sequence reads CASSLAGAMGELFF.